These 19 T cell receptor beta chains share one sample of origin, sequenced in a study of T cell responses to AZD1222 COVID-19 vaccine. The data were produced by immunoSEQ multiplex PCR, yet TCRdb's version contains in-frame clones alone and is incomplete. The sample records roughly 120,000 clones, approximately 90% being singletons. The sample was peripheral blood, taken 28 days after the second AZD1222 dose. Receptors were obtained from an adult who received the AZD1222 COVID-19 vaccine.

This sequence joins TRBV18 and TRBJ1-1; D remains unclear. Trimming cost V 6 bases and J 3 bases, with 14 bases left between them. CDR3 size: 14 residues. Germline V lookup: CDR1 KGHSH, CDR2 LQKENI. The CDR3 loop reads CASSPGGKYTEAFF. CDR3 DNA sequence: TGTGCCAGCTCCCCAGGTGGGAAGTACACTGAAGCTTTCTTT.

This clone appeared a single time. The chain recombines TRBV11-1 with TRBJ2-5; D gene ambiguous. CDR1 SGHAT and CDR2 FQDESV come from the germline V gene (reference sequence). This CDR3 region has 15 residues. Between the trimmed V and J ends, which lost 5 bases and 0 bases, there was a span of 13 bases. The chain's CDR3 is CASSPGEAYQETQYF. CDR3 sequence (DNA): TGTGCCAGCAGCCCCGGCGAGGCGTACCAAGAGACCCAGTACTTC.

J is TRBJ1-3 and V is TRBV10-3; 7 nucleotides match TRBD1. Germline CDR1 is ENHRY and CDR2 is SYGVKD. With V trimmed by 6 bases and J by 0 bases, 5 bases remained unmatched. This CDR3 comprises 15 residues. Written as DNA, the CDR3 is TGTGCCATCAGACAGGGGTTGGACTCTGGAAACACCATATATTTT. This codes for CAIRQGLDSGNTIYF.

The gene calls are TRBV19 and TRBJ1-2, with D unclear. The CDR3 is 14 residues long. Germline lookup yields CDR1 LNHDA and CDR2 SQIVND (reference sequence). V was clipped by 3 bases and J by 4 bases, with 12 bases between them. This chain's CDR3 is CASSIRRLSYGYTF. In DNA form, the CDR3 reads TGTGCCAGTAGTATTCGGCGCCTTAGCTATGGCTACACCTTC.

V usage is TRBV14 and J usage is TRBJ2-5, with a possible D match to TRBD1 (6 bases). Germline-derived CDR1 and CDR2 are SGHDN and FVKESK. Between the trimmed V and J ends, which lost 6 bases and 4 bases, there was a span of 9 bases. CDR3 length: 12 amino acids. The CDR3 sequence: CASSSRGETQYF. The CDR3 bases are TGTGCCAGCAGTAGCAGGGGAGAGACCCAGTACTTC.

The chain recombines TRBV7-2 with TRBJ2-2; 8 nucleotides line up with TRBD1. Per the germline V gene, CDR1 is SGHTA and CDR2 is FQGNSA. V was clipped by 7 bases and J by 6 bases; unmatched bases: 4. The CDR3 sequence is 13 residues long. CDR3 loop: CASNTGGAGELFF. The CDR3 DNA follows: TGTGCCAGCAACACAGGGGGTGCCGGGGAGCTGTTTTTT.

This chain links TRBV5-1 with TRBJ2-7, with 11 bases identical to TRBD2. The CDR3 length is 15 residues. Trimming took 4 bases from V and 3 from J; bases not matched to a gene: 6. Germline V gene data show CDR1 as SGHRS and CDR2 as YFSETQ. CDR3 coding DNA: TGCGCCAGCAGCACCCGACTAGCGGGACTCTACGAGCAGTACTTC. Encoded protein: CASSTRLAGLYEQYF.

The genes are TRBV20-1 and TRBJ2-1; D perhaps matches TRBD2 (6 bases). V gave up 3 bases and J gave up 12 bases, with 18 bases separating them. This CDR3 contains 13 residues. Germline values: CDR1 DFQATT, CDR2 SNEGSKA (reference sequence). CDR3 in DNA: TGCAGTGCTAGTAGCGGCCCCACCCGGGGGCAGTTCTTC. The encoded protein is CSASSGPTRGQFF.

This clone was seen repeatedly, ten times or more. The V gene is TRBV7-9, the J gene TRBJ2-1; 14 bases are shared with TRBD2. The V gene end was trimmed by 5 bases and the J gene end by 8 bases; junction bases not matched to a gene: 14. This CDR3 has 18 residues. Per the germline V gene, CDR1 is SEHNR and CDR2 is FQNEAQ (reference sequence). The CDR3 protein is CASSPRTSGRQSGDEQFF. The CDR3 DNA reads as TGTGCCAGCAGCCCCCGGACTAGCGGGAGGCAATCGGGGGATGAGCAGTTCTTC.

This chain uses TRBV29-1 with TRBJ2-2; D perhaps matches TRBD1 (6 bases). Per germline, CDR1 SQVTM and CDR2 ANQGSEA. V was cut by 1 base and J by 3 bases, with 12 bases left in between. The CDR3 spans 15 residues. The CDR3 reads CSVEGTDSYTGELFF. In DNA form, the CDR3 reads TGCAGCGTTGAAGGGACAGACTCATACACCGGGGAGCTGTTTTTT.

In this sample, this clone turned up once. The chain joins TRBV4-2 to TRBJ1-6, with D possibly matching TRBD1 (6 bases). V dropped 3 bases and J dropped 11 bases, with 17 bases sitting between them. CDR1 is LGHNA, CDR2 YNFKEQ, per germline. The CDR3 spans 15 residues. CDR3 bases: TGTGCCAGCAGCCAGGACACAGGGCATCCGACACCCCTCCACTTT. The encoded protein is CASSQDTGHPTPLHF.

The rearrangement joins TRBV7-2 to TRBJ2-7; tentative D call: TRBD2 (6 bases). Germline V gene data show CDR1 as SGHTA and CDR2 as FQGNSA. V lost 3 bases and J lost 4, with 16 bases in between. The CDR3 totals 15 residues. The DNA for the CDR3 is TGTGCCAGCAGCTTTAGGGGAGGACTATTATACGAGCAGTACTTC. Protein sequence: CASSFRGGLLYEQYF.

The chain uses TRBV7-9 and TRBJ1-1, with D tentatively TRBD1 (5 bases). The V and J ends lost 0 bases and 10 bases respectively, with 9 bases between them. CDR3 size: 12 residues. The germline CDR1 and CDR2 sequences are SEHNR and FQNEAQ (reference sequence). Here the CDR3 DNA reads TGTGCCAGCAGCTTAGCGGGGCCAGGAGCTTTCTTT. Protein product: CASSLAGPGAFF.

The rearrangement uses TRBV7-2 and TRBJ2-1; D is undetermined. V dropped 5 bases and J dropped 0 bases, with 8 bases sitting between them. This CDR3 region has 14 residues. CDR1 SGHTA and CDR2 FQGNSA come from the germline V gene. CDR3 sequence: CASSPDSSYNEQFF. The DNA of the CDR3 is TGTGCCAGCAGCCCCGATAGCTCCTACAATGAGCAGTTCTTC.

The chain joins TRBV25-1 to TRBJ2-5, with 14 nucleotides matching TRBD2. The CDR3 contains 16 residues. Germline values: CDR1 MGHDK, CDR2 SYGVNS. The J segment lost 5 bases and the V segment lost 5 bases, leaving 7 bases of the junction unmatched. The DNA for the CDR3 is TGTGCCAGCAGTTCGACTAGCGGGAGGGCCGAGGAGACCCAGTACTTC. This encodes CASSSTSGRAEETQYF.

This sequence joins TRBV4-2 and TRBJ1-3, with TRBD1 as a possible D gene (5 bases). There are 15 residues in the CDR3. Trimming shortened V by 3 bases and J by 0 bases, and 9 bases separated the two germline ends. Germline CDR1 is LGHNA and CDR2 is YNFKEQ. In DNA, the CDR3 is TGTGCCAGCAGCCATCAGGGTCCCTCTGGAAACACCATATATTTT. Amino acid sequence: CASSHQGPSGNTIYF.

The rearrangement links TRBV5-1 to TRBJ2-4; D might be TRBD1 or TRBD2, each matching 5 bases. The CDR3 covers 12 residues. Trimming shortened V by 4 bases and J by 9 bases, and 11 bases separated the two germline ends. From germline, CDR1 is SGHRS and CDR2 YFSETQ. The CDR3 nucleotides are TGCGCCAGCAGCCAGGGAGAGGGCATTCAGTACTTC. This sequence encodes CASSQGEGIQYF.

The chain has TRBV14 and TRBJ2-1; D possibly corresponds to TRBD1 (6 bases). The CDR3 is made up of 16 amino acids. Germline V gene lookup returns CDR1 SGHDN and CDR2 FVKESK. The V and J ends lost 5 bases and 1 base respectively, with 15 bases between them. CDR3 DNA sequence: TGTGCCAGCAGCGGGCTACAGGGTCGTTCCTACAATGAGCAGTTCTTC. Protein: CASSGLQGRSYNEQFF.

The chain couples TRBV30 to TRBJ2-2; possibly TRBD1 for D (5 bases). The CDR3 covers 13 residues. V was pared by 5 bases and J by 1 base, with 8 bases between. Per the germline V gene, CDR1 is GTSNPN and CDR2 is SVGIG (reference sequence). The CDR3 nucleotides are TGTGCCTGGGCGCAGGGGAACACCGGGGAGCTGTTTTTT. This translates into CAWAQGNTGELFF.